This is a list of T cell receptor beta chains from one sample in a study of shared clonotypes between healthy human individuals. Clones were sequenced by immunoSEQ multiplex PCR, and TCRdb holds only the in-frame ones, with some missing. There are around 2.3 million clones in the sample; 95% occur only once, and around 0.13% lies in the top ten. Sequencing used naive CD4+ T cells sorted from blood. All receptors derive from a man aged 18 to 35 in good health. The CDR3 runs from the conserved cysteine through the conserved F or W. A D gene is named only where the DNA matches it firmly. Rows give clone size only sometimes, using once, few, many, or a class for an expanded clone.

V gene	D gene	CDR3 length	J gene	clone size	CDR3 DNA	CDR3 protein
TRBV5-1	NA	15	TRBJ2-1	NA	TGCGCCAGCAGCTTGGGGCCCCCGGGCGGGAATGAGCAGTTCTTC	CASSLGPPGGNEQFF
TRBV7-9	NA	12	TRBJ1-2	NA	TGTGCCAGCAGCCGGGGACTAGGCGGCTACACCTTC	CASSRGLGGYTF
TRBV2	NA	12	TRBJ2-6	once	TGTGCCAGCAGTGGAGGGGGGAACGTCCTGACTTTC	CASSGGGNVLTF
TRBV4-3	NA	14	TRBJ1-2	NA	TGCGCCAGCAGCCAAGGGTTGGGAGCCGGCGGCTACACCTTC	CASSQGLGAGGYTF
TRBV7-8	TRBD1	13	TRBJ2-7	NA	TGTGCCAGCAGCCGGACAGGGAACTACGAGCAGTACTTC	CASSRTGNYEQYF
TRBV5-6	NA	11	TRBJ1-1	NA	TGTGCCAGCAGCTTTAGGTATGAAGCTTTCTTT	CASSFRYEAFF
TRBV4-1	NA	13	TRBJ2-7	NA	TGCGCCAGCAGCCAAGATAGAGGGCGCGAGCAGTACTTC	CASSQDRGREQYF
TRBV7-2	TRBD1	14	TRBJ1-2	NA	TGTGCCAGCAGCTCCGACAGGGGCCTCTATGGCTACACCTTC	CASSSDRGLYGYTF
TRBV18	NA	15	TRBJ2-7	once	TGTGCCAGCTCAATCGACGGACAGGGAGGGTACGAGCAGTACTTC	CASSIDGQGGYEQYF
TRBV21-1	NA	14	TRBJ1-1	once	TGTGCCAGCAGCAGGGACCTTGGGAACACTGAAGCTTTCTTT	CASSRDLGNTEAFF
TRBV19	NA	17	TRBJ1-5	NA	TGTGCCAGTAGTACCTCAATTGCCGACAGCCTCAATCAGCCCCAGCATTTT	CASSTSIADSLNQPQHF
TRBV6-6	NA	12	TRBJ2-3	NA	TGTGCCAGCAGGGGGGGCGCAGATACGCAGTATTTT	CASRGGADTQYF
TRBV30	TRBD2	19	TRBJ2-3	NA	TGTGCCTGGAGTAAAGGACTAGCGGGGGGCTGGTTCGACACAGATACGCAGTATTTT	CAWSKGLAGGWFDTDTQYF
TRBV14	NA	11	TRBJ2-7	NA	TGTGCCAGCAGCCACGGCTGGGAGCAGTACTTC	CASSHGWEQYF
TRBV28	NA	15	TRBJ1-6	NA	TGTGCCAGCAGTTTGGGGGGGGCCTATAATTCACCCCTCCACTTT	CASSLGGAYNSPLHF
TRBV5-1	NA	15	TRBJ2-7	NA	TGCGCCAGCAGCTTGGCCGGCAGGGTTCCCTACGAGCAGTACTTC	CASSLAGRVPYEQYF
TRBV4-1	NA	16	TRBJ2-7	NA	TGCGCCAGCAGCCAAGATAGGGAACAGCGCTCCTACGAGCAGTACTTC	CASSQDREQRSYEQYF
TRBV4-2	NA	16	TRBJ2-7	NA	TGTGCCAGCAGCCTAACTCAGACAGGAGGTGCCTACGAGCAGTACTTC	CASSLTQTGGAYEQYF
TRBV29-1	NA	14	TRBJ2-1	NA	TGCAGCGTTGGCGTCTCTAGCTCCTACAATGAGCAGTTCTTC	CSVGVSSSYNEQFF
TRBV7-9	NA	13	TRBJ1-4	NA	TGTGCCAGCAGCCAAAGGCCGGGCGAAAAACTGTTTTTT	CASSQRPGEKLFF
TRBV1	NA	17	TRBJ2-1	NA	TGCACCAGCAGCCTTGAGCGGGGGCACCCTCAGGGCAATGAGCAGTTCTTC	CTSSLERGHPQGNEQFF
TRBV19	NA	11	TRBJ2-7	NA	TGTGCCAGTAGTACGGCGTACGAGCAGTACTTC	CASSTAYEQYF
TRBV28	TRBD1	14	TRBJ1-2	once	TGTGCCAGCAGTTTACGGGACAGGGTCTATGGCTACACCTTC	CASSLRDRVYGYTF
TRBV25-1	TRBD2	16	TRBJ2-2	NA	TGTGCCAGCAGTGAACGGGCGGGAGCCAACACCGGGGAGCTGTTTTTT	CASSERAGANTGELFF
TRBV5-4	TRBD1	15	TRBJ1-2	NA	TGTGCCAGCAGACCGCCGGGACAGGGGACCTATGGCTACACCTTC	CASRPPGQGTYGYTF
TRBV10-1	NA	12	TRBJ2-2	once	TGCGCCAGCAGAGGGGGCACCGGGGAGCTGTTTTTT	CASRGGTGELFF
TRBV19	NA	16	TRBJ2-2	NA	TGTGCCAGTAGTTGGTGGGCAGGGCCGAACACCGGGGAGCTGTTTTTT	CASSWWAGPNTGELFF
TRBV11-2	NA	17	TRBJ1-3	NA	TGTGCCAGCAGCTTGGCCAGTTTCAGGGCCTCTGGAAACACCATATATTTT	CASSLASFRASGNTIYF
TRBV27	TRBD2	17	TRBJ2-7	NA	TGTGCCAGCAGTACAACCGGGACTAGCGGGAGGACTAGGGAGCAGTACTTC	CASSTTGTSGRTREQYF
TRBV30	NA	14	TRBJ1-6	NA	TGTGCCTGGAGTATATCGACGGATAATTCACCCCTCCACTTT	CAWSISTDNSPLHF
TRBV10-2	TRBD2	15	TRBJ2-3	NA	TGCGCCAGCAGTGAACGGACTAGCGGTACAGATACGCAGTATTTT	CASSERTSGTDTQYF
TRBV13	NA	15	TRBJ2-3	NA	TGTGCCAGCAGCTTCGGCGGGGATAGCACAGATACGCAGTATTTT	CASSFGGDSTDTQYF
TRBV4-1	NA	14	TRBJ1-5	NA	TGCGCCAGCAGCCAAGTAAATCTTAATCAGCCCCAGCATTTT	CASSQVNLNQPQHF
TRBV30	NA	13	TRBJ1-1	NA	TGTGCCTGGGGGGATGGTGGAGCCACTGAAGCTTTCTTT	CAWGDGGATEAFF
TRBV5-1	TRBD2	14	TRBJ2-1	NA	TGCGCCAGCGGAACTAGCGGCTCCTACAATGAGCAGTTCTTC	CASGTSGSYNEQFF
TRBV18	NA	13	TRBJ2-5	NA	TGTGCCAGCTCACCACGTCCGGGGGAGACCCAGTACTTC	CASSPRPGETQYF
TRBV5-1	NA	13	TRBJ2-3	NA	TGCGCCAGCAGCTTTCCCGGAGCAGATACGCAGTATTTT	CASSFPGADTQYF
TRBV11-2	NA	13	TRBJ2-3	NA	TGTGCCAGCAGCTACGGGAGCACAGATACGCAGTATTTT	CASSYGSTDTQYF
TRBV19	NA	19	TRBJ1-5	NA	TGTGCCAGTAGTATTCCAGAAGATGGGACACTATGGAGCAATCAGCCCCAGCATTTT	CASSIPEDGTLWSNQPQHF
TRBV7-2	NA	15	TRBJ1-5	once	TGTGCCAGCAGCTCCGCGGGAGTTGGCAATCAGCCCCAGCATTTT	CASSSAGVGNQPQHF
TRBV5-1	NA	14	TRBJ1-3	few	TGCGCCAGCAGCTTGGGGGATTCTGGAAACACCATATATTTT	CASSLGDSGNTIYF
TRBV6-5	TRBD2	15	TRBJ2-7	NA	TGTGCCAGCAGTTACTGGCGGGAGGTTCACTACGAGCAGTACTTC	CASSYWREVHYEQYF
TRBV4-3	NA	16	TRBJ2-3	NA	TGCGCCAGCAGCCAAGGCCCGGGAGCCAACACAGATACGCAGTATTTT	CASSQGPGANTDTQYF
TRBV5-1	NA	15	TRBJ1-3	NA	TGCGCCAGCAGCTTGGCCACGGGGGGCCTAAACACCATATATTTT	CASSLATGGLNTIYF